Below are 27 T cell receptor beta chains sequenced from a single sample in a study of graft-versus-host responses after intestinal transplantation. Generated by immunoSEQ multiplex PCR, the TCRdb table keeps only in-frame clones and is missing some. The sample yields tens of thousands of clones, around 90% seen once. Their antigen targets remain unknown. The sample here was unstimulated CD8+ T cells sorted from spleen or lymph node cells, taken before transplant. The receptors shown here come from a human donor who was the organ donor for an intestinal transplant.

The chain recombines TRBV4-1 with TRBJ1-5; 7 bases agree with TRBD1. After removal of 4 bases from V and 6 bases from J, the junction contained 9 bases not matched to a gene. This CDR3 has 15 residues. Germline CDR1 is MGHRA and CDR2 is YSYEKL. CDR3 bases: TGCGCCAGCAGCCGACAGACAGGGCGCATTCAGCCCCAGCATTTT. Its protein product is CASSRQTGRIQPQHF.

The DNA of the CDR3 is TGTGCCAGCAGCGGCCGGGACAGGGGGAAACCTAACTATGGCTACACCTTC. As protein: CASSGRDRGKPNYGYTF. The rearrangement links TRBV5-8 to TRBJ1-2; 11 bases are a match to TRBD1. The CDR3 sequence is 17 residues long. The junction had 8 bases not matched to a gene; V was cut back by 4 bases and J by 0 bases. From germline, CDR1 is SGHTS and CDR2 YDEGEE.

This clone is a singleton in its sample. The chain uses TRBV14 and TRBJ1-1; 8 nucleotides agree with TRBD1. Germline V gives CDR1 SGHDN, CDR2 FVKESK. The CDR3 length is 15 residues. The junction had 4 bases not matched to a gene; V was cut back by 0 bases and J by 4 bases. CDR3 DNA: TGTGCCAGCAGCCAAGACGACAGGGGAATCACTGAAGCTTTCTTT. Translation gives CASSQDDRGITEAFF. Variable domain in full (rest from reference TRBV14 and TRBJ1-1): EAGVTQFPSHSVIEKGQTVTLRCDPISGHDNLYWYRRVMGKEIKFLLHFVKESKQDESGMPNNRFLAERTGGTYSTLKVQPAELEDSGVYFCASSQDDRGITEAFFGQGTRLTVV.

This chain links TRBV28 with TRBJ1-1, with 8 bases matching TRBD1. Germline values: CDR1 MDHEN, CDR2 SYDVKM. CDR3 length equals 14 residues. V shed 5 bases, J shed 4 bases, and the junction held 6 bases outside the gene matches. CDR3 DNA: TGTGCCAGCAGTCAGGACAGGGTGAGCACTGAAGCTTTCTTT. This translates into CASSQDRVSTEAFF.

The V call is TRBV7-8, the J call TRBJ2-3; 9 nucleotides align to TRBD2. The length of the CDR3 is 16 residues. V trimming: 1 base; J trimming: 1 base; junction bases outside the gene matches: 3. The germline CDR1 and CDR2 sequences are SGHVS and FQNEAQ. DNA for the CDR3: TGTGCCAGCAGCTTAGAGGGCGGGGGGGGCACAGATACGCAGTATTTT. Amino acids: CASSLEGGGGTDTQYF.

The chain combines TRBV5-6 with TRBJ2-7; D possibly corresponds to TRBD2 (5 bases). The CDR3 length is 15 residues. Per the germline V gene, CDR1 is SGHDT and CDR2 is YYEEEE. The V end lost 1 base, the J end lost 0 bases, and 11 bases lay between the germline ends. CDR3: CASSLIGGSSYEQYV. CDR3 sequence (DNA): TGTGCCAGCAGCTTGATCGGTGGGAGCTCCTACGAGCAGTACGTC.

The chain recombines TRBV4-3 with TRBJ1-2; TRBD1 matches 7 bases. Trimming removed 1 base from V and 4 bases from J; junction bases left unmatched: 0. Germline CDR1 and CDR2: LGHNA and YSLEER. This CDR3 has 13 residues. This CDR3 reads CASSQGTGYGYTF. CDR3 nucleotides: TGCGCCAGCAGCCAAGGGACAGGCTATGGCTACACCTTC.

This clone showed up just a few times. This chain links TRBV19 with TRBJ2-3; 12 nucleotides match TRBD2. Germline values: CDR1 LNHDA, CDR2 SQIVND (reference sequence). The ends lost 8 bases at V and 2 bases at J; junction bases unmatched: 8. The CDR3 has 16 residues. DNA for the CDR3: TGTGCCAGTGCTCGACTAGCGGGGGACCTCACAGATACGCAGTATTTT. This encodes CASARLAGDLTDTQYF.

The J gene is TRBJ1-2, the V gene TRBV6-5; 7 bases map to TRBD1. Per germline, CDR1 MNHEY and CDR2 SVGAGI. V was pared by 4 bases and J by 2 bases, with 10 bases of the junction left unmatched. This CDR3 has 16 residues. The CDR3 loop reads CASSSSLWDRNYGYTF. In DNA, the CDR3 is TGTGCCAGCAGTTCCTCCCTTTGGGACAGAAACTATGGCTACACCTTC.

The chain combines TRBV2 with TRBJ2-1; tentatively, D is TRBD2 (6 bases). Germline V gene lookup returns CDR1 SNHLY and CDR2 FYNNEI. V shed 2 bases and J shed 0 bases, with 11 bases lying between them. This CDR3 contains 16 residues. The CDR3 spells CASSETRGISYNEQFF. The CDR3 region has the DNA TGTGCCAGCAGTGAAACCCGGGGGATCTCCTACAATGAGCAGTTCTTC.

The chain links TRBV4-1 to TRBJ2-5; 7 bases map to TRBD1. Per the germline V gene, CDR1 is MGHRA and CDR2 is YSYEKL. V shed 8 bases, J shed 5 bases, and the junction held 8 bases outside the gene matches. The CDR3 is made up of 13 amino acids. CDR3 loop: CASGTDITETQYF. In DNA form, the CDR3 reads TGCGCCAGCGGGACAGACATTACGGAGACCCAGTACTTC.

The chain has TRBV7-9 and TRBJ1-2; TRBD1 matches at 7 bases. The germline CDR1 and CDR2 sequences are SEHNR and FQNEAQ (reference sequence). V was pared by 5 bases and J by 0 bases, with 9 bases of the junction left unmatched. The CDR3 sequence is 16 residues long. The CDR3: CASSLLNRGANYGYTF. The CDR3 coding sequence is TGTGCCAGCAGCCTTTTAAACAGGGGTGCTAACTATGGCTACACCTTC.

This chain joins TRBV4-2 and TRBJ1-1; 7 bases align to TRBD1. Germline CDR1 LGHNA, CDR2 YNFKEQ. This CDR3 contains 20 residues. With 0 bases clipped from V and 0 bases from J, the junction kept 16 bases outside the gene matches. This chain's CDR3 is CASSQDFIPGTDRLNTEAFF. The CDR3 nucleotides read TGTGCCAGCAGCCAAGACTTTATTCCCGGGACAGACCGTTTGAACACTGAAGCTTTCTTT.

The table lists this clone with a count of one. The V gene is TRBV28, the J gene TRBJ2-5, with TRBD1 matching 9 bases. J was trimmed by 1 base and V by 8 bases; bases with no gene match: 5. CDR1 and CDR2 from the germline V gene are MDHEN and SYDVKM. This CDR3 region has 14 residues. As DNA, the CDR3 is TGTGCCAGCTCCGGGACAGGGACCCAAGAGACCCAGTACTTC. This gives the protein CASSGTGTQETQYF.

This chain connects TRBV6-6 to TRBJ1-5; 10 bases map to TRBD1. The CDR3 spans 14 residues. J was trimmed by 5 bases and V by 5 bases; bases with no gene match: 3. Germline V gives CDR1 MNHNY, CDR2 SVGAGI (reference sequence). The CDR3 region is CASSPGTGDQPQHF. The CDR3 DNA sequence: TGTGCCAGCAGTCCCGGGACAGGGGATCAGCCCCAGCATTTT.

The V gene is TRBV5-6, the J gene TRBJ1-1; D is perhaps TRBD1 (6 bases). CDR3 length equals 12 residues. The germline V gene encodes CDR1 SGHDT and CDR2 YYEEEE. Trimming pared 2 bases from V and 7 bases from J, leaving 9 bases between. The CDR3 loop is CASSFSTGEAFF. The CDR3 nucleotides read TGTGCCAGCAGCTTCTCGACAGGTGAAGCTTTCTTT.

As for this clone: Other DNA variants within this sample encode the same CDR3. The chain couples TRBV5-6 to TRBJ1-6; 10 bases line up with TRBD1. The length of the CDR3 is 14 residues. With 3 bases clipped from V and 7 bases from J, the junction kept 1 base outside the gene matches. Germline values: CDR1 SGHDT, CDR2 YYEEEE. For the CDR3, the DNA is TGTGCCAGCAGCTGGGACAGGGGCAATTCACCCCTCCACTTT. Protein product: CASSWDRGNSPLHF. Complete variable domain (other parts from reference TRBV5-6 and TRBJ1-6): DAGVTQSPTHLIKTRGQQVTLRCSPKSGHDTVSWYQQALGQGPQFIFQYYEEEERQRGNFPDRFSGHQFPNYSSELNVNALLLGDSALYLCASSWDRGNSPLHFGNGTRLTVT.

Here the CDR3 reads CASSRGSNQPQHF. The CDR3 region has the DNA TGTGCCAGCAGCAGGGGGAGCAATCAGCCCCAGCATTTT. This rearrangement joins TRBV6-4 to TRBJ1-5, with 7 bases fitting TRBD1. The CDR3 spans 13 residues. Germline trimming cut 6 bases from V and 1 base from J; bases unmatched to any gene: 0. Germline-derived CDR1 and CDR2 are MRHNA and SNTAGT.

The V call is TRBV7-6, the J call TRBJ1-3, with unresolved D. Germline loops: CDR1 SGHVS, CDR2 FNYEAQ. V shed 4 bases and J shed 0 bases, with 7 bases lying between them. The CDR3 runs 14 residues. As DNA, the CDR3 is TGTGCCAGCAGCTCGACAATCTCTGGAAACACCATATATTTT. This gives the protein CASSSTISGNTIYF.

The chain has TRBV7-9 and TRBJ1-6; perhaps TRBD1 as D (5 bases). V was clipped by 6 bases and J by 12 bases, with 21 bases between them. Germline CDR1 is SEHNR and CDR2 is FQNEAQ (reference sequence). The CDR3 spans 15 residues. As DNA, the CDR3 is TGTGCCAGCAGTTTGGCCCCGGACTCCGGGGGACCCCTCCACTTT. It specifies CASSLAPDSGGPLHF.

This clone was seen a handful of times. The chain links TRBV4-1 to TRBJ1-2; D is uncertain. Germline assignment: CDR1 MGHRA and CDR2 YSYEKL. The ends were cut back, 1 base at V and 5 bases at J, with 11 bases in the middle. The CDR3 runs to 14 residues. The CDR3 region has the DNA TGCGCCAGCAGCCAAGCGTTGGGAGATTATGGCTACACCTTC. This translates into CASSQALGDYGYTF.

The chain recombines TRBV29-1 with TRBJ2-1, with D maybe TRBD2 (6 bases). CDR1 is SQVTM, CDR2 ANQGSEA, per germline. This CDR3 comprises 14 residues. The V gene lost 5 bases and the J gene lost 4 bases, with 15 bases spanning the gap. Written as DNA, the CDR3 is TGCAGCGTTCTGATGAGGGACTTATACAATGAGCAGTTCTTC. Residues: CSVLMRDLYNEQFF.

This rearrangement joins TRBV4-3 to TRBJ1-1; TRBD1 agrees at 9 bases. Losses at the gene ends were 3 bases for V and 0 bases for J; bases not matched to a gene: 8. The V gene's germline CDR1 is LGHNA and CDR2 YSLEER. This CDR3 is built from 17 residues. CDR3 sequence (DNA): TGCGCCAGCAGCCAGACCGGGACAGGGACCATGAACACTGAAGCTTTCTTT. Translating it yields CASSQTGTGTMNTEAFF.

This chain connects TRBV7-6 to TRBJ2-1; 11 bases align to TRBD2. The CDR3 has 17 amino acids. Looked up from germline, CDR1 is SGHVS and CDR2 is FNYEAQ. J lost 8 bases, V lost 5 bases, and 14 bases had no gene match. The CDR3 loop is CASSPETLAGGLDEQFF. CDR3 nucleotide sequence: TGTGCCAGCAGCCCAGAAACCCTAGCGGGGGGTTTAGATGAGCAGTTCTTC.

The V gene is TRBV6-1, the J gene TRBJ2-7; D perhaps matches TRBD1 (7 bases). The CDR3 spans 14 residues. Germline CDR1 and CDR2: MNHNS and SASEGT. V was cut by 5 bases and J by 1 base, with 12 bases left in between. CDR3 coding DNA: TGTGCCAGCAGTATAGCAGGGGGGTCCTACGAGCAGTACGTC. Translating it yields CASSIAGGSYEQYV.

The chain carries TRBV19 and TRBJ2-5, with 8 positions matching TRBD1. The CDR3 is 19 amino acids. V lost 4 bases, J lost 2 bases, and 18 bases stayed unmatched. Germline CDR1 reads LNHDA; CDR2 reads SQIVND (reference sequence). CDR3 in amino acids: CASSSGPLQGAVAQETQYF. DNA for the CDR3: TGTGCCAGTAGTAGCGGCCCCCTCCAGGGGGCAGTGGCACAAGAGACCCAGTACTTC.

This chain connects TRBV10-3 to TRBJ1-5, with TRBD1 matching 7 bases. The J segment lost 5 bases and the V segment lost 3 bases, leaving 7 bases of the junction unmatched. The CDR3 contains 15 residues. Germline CDR1 is ENHRY and CDR2 is SYGVKD. CDR3 residues: CAISDGDRLYQPQHF. CDR3 DNA: TGTGCCATCAGTGACGGGGACAGACTGTATCAGCCCCAGCATTTT.